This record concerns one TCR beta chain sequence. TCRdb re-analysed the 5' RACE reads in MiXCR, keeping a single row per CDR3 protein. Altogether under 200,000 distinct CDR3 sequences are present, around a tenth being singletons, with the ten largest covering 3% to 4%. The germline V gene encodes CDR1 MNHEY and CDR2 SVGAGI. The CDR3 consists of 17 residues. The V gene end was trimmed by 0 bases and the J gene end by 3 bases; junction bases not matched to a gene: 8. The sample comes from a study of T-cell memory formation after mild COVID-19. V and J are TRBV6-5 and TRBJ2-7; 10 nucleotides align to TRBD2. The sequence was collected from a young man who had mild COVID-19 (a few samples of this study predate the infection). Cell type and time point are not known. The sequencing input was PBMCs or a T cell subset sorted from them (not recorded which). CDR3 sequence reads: CASSYSRLAGVSYEQYF. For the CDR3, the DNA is TGTGCCAGCAGTTACTCAAGGCTAGCGGGGGTTAGCTACGAGCAGTACTTC.